Shown below are 20 T cell receptor beta chains from a single sample sequenced in a study of identical twins. TCRdb re-analysed the 5' RACE reads in MiXCR, keeping a single row per CDR3 protein. In the table there are 400,000 to 650,000 distinct CDR3 sequences, roughly a fifth of which are singletons. A further study also used this sample, focusing on T cells expressing NK-cell markers.

Sequences were obtained from CD4+ T cells sorted from blood. These TCRs come from a woman under 30 in good health.

The chain combines TRBV14 with TRBJ1-1; TRBD1 matches at 9 bases. The germline gives CDR1 SGHDN, CDR2 FVKESK. CDR3 length: 14 amino acids. Trimming at V came to 2 bases and at J to 11 bases, leaving 9 bases not matched to a gene. The CDR3 coding sequence is TGTGCCAGCAGCCAATATACAGGGGGCGCGTCGGCTTTCTTT. It codes for CASSQYTGGASAFF.

This clonotype has only a few counts. The chain uses TRBV5-1 and TRBJ1-3, with no clear D. V was shortened by 0 bases and J by 4 bases, with 14 bases between the two germline ends. Germline CDR1 and CDR2: SGHRS and YFSETQ. This CDR3 comprises 16 residues. This chain's CDR3 is CASSLVSGRSGNTIYF. The CDR3 DNA is TGCGCCAGCAGCTTGGTCTCGGGCAGATCGGGAAACACCATATATTTT.

V usage is TRBV5-1 and J usage is TRBJ2-1, with a possible D match to TRBD2 (6 bases). The germline gives CDR1 SGHRS, CDR2 YFSETQ. This CDR3 region has 14 residues. Trimming cost V 2 bases and J 8 bases, with 14 bases left between them. CDR3 nucleotides: TGCGCCAGCAGCTTATTCCCTAGCGCCGATGAGCAGTTCTTC. Translating it yields CASSLFPSADEQFF. Full variable domain (remainder filled in from reference TRBV5-1 and TRBJ2-1): KAGVTQTPRYLIKTRGQQVTLSCSPISGHRSVSWYQQTPGQGLQFLFEYFSETQRNKGNFPGRFSGRQFSNSRSEMNVSTLELGDSALYLCASSLFPSADEQFFGPGTRLTVL.

The chain joins TRBV5-1 to TRBJ2-1, with 9 bases that match TRBD1. Germline V gene lookup returns CDR1 SGHRS and CDR2 YFSETQ. The length of the CDR3 is 16 residues. Trimming at V came to 4 bases and at J to 7 bases, leaving 12 bases not matched to a gene. Here the CDR3 reads CASSTLPGQGRNEQFF. DNA for the CDR3: TGCGCCAGCAGCACCCTCCCGGGACAGGGTAGGAATGAGCAGTTCTTC.

There are a few counts of this clonotype. The chain is built from TRBV3-1 and TRBJ2-3; 13 bases align to TRBD2. The germline V gene has CDR1 LGHDT and CDR2 YNNKEL (reference sequence). With 5 bases clipped from V and 9 bases from J, the junction kept 8 bases outside the gene matches. This CDR3 has 15 amino acids. CDR3 bases: TGTGCCAGCAGCAATCCGGGACTAGCGGGATTGACGCAGTATTTT. This gives the protein CASSNPGLAGLTQYF.

In this sample, this clonotype turned up a few times. The chain combines TRBV20-1 with TRBJ2-7; TRBD2 matches 8 bases. The J segment lost 0 bases and the V segment lost 2 bases, leaving 3 bases of the junction unmatched. Germline lookup yields CDR1 DFQATT and CDR2 SNEGSKA (reference sequence). The CDR3 has 14 residues. For the CDR3, the DNA is TGCAGTGCTAGACTAGCGGGCTACTCCTACGAGCAGTACTTC. This gives the protein CSARLAGYSYEQYF.

This clonotype was seen a handful of times. This chain connects TRBV12-3 or TRBV12-4 to TRBJ1-1; D unclear. This CDR3 spans 16 amino acids. The V gene lost 0 bases and the J gene lost 0 bases, with 11 bases spanning the gap. CDR3 loop: CASSLAVRWVNTEAFF. Here the CDR3 DNA reads TGTGCCAGCAGTTTAGCGGTTAGGTGGGTGAACACTGAAGCTTTCTTT.

This clonotype was seen more than once but under ten times. The V and J genes are TRBV6-2 or TRBV6-3 and TRBJ2-1; 7 positions agree with TRBD2. Germline V gene data show CDR1 as MNHEY and CDR2 as SVGEGT. V was clipped by 6 bases and J by 7 bases; unmatched bases: 6. The CDR3 has 13 residues. In DNA form, the CDR3 reads TGTGCCAGCAGAGGCGCGGGGGAGAATGAGCAGTTCTTC. This codes for CASRGAGENEQFF.

This chain joins TRBV6-1 and TRBJ2-1; D could derive from TRBD1 or TRBD2 (5 bases each). Trimming took 6 bases from V and 5 from J, leaving 20 bases between them. Germline V gene lookup returns CDR1 MNHNS and CDR2 SASEGT. This CDR3 has 16 amino acids. The CDR3 sequence is CASRPPRDLVDNEQFF. Written as DNA, the CDR3 is TGTGCCAGCAGACCACCCCGGGACCTCGTCGACAATGAGCAGTTCTTC.

The rearrangement uses TRBV14 and TRBJ1-1; 11 bases line up with TRBD1. The V gene end was trimmed by 4 bases and the J gene end by 5 bases; junction bases not matched to a gene: 3. CDR1 SGHDN and CDR2 FVKESK come from the germline V gene. CDR3 length equals 14 residues. The CDR3 sequence: CASSRGDRGTEAFF. In DNA, the CDR3 is TGTGCCAGCAGCCGAGGGGACAGGGGGACTGAAGCTTTCTTT.

This clonotype was picked up a small number of times. The V and J genes are TRBV12-3 or TRBV12-4 and TRBJ2-3, with D possibly TRBD2 on 5 matching bases. The CDR3 totals 13 residues. The V gene lost 3 bases and the J gene lost 4 bases, with 8 bases spanning the gap. CDR3 coding DNA: TGTGCCAGCAGTTTTGGGGAGCCAGATACGCAGTATTTT. It codes for CASSFGEPDTQYF.

This clonotype has a handful of counts. The chain combines TRBV29-1 with TRBJ1-1; D is unresolved. Per the germline V gene, CDR1 is SQVTM and CDR2 is ANQGSEA. The CDR3 runs to 11 residues. Trimming removed 5 bases at V and 7 bases at J, with 11 bases between. The CDR3, as DNA: TGCAGCGTTCTAATACGGGATGAAGCTTTCTTT. Its protein is CSVLIRDEAFF.

Ten or more counts support this clonotype. V gene TRBV18 combines with J gene TRBJ2-7; D unclear. Germline CDR1 KGHSH, CDR2 LQKENI. The V end lost 8 bases, the J end lost 2 bases, and 13 bases lay between the germline ends. CDR3 size: 13 residues. The CDR3 sequence: CASSPPGTYEQYF. The CDR3 DNA follows: TGTGCCAGCAGTCCCCCAGGCACCTACGAGCAGTACTTC.

This clonotype was seen a few times. The rearrangement uses TRBV27 and TRBJ1-1, with 7 nucleotides matching TRBD1. Trimming cost V 3 bases and J 11 bases; bases outside gene matches: 9. In germline, CDR1 is MNHEY, CDR2 SMNVEV (reference sequence). The CDR3 contains 13 residues. The CDR3 reads CASSFQGGMEAFF. CDR3 nucleotide sequence: TGTGCCAGCAGTTTTCAGGGGGGAATGGAGGCTTTCTTT.

This clonotype was detected a few times. This chain connects TRBV7-2 to TRBJ2-1, with TRBD1 matching 9 bases. The V and J ends lost 2 bases and 13 bases, in that order; junction bases with no gene match: 12. Germline V CDR1 and CDR2: SGHTA, FQGNSA. The length of the CDR3 is 15 residues. CDR3 region: CASSLMSGQGSYQFF. Written as DNA, the CDR3 is TGTGCCAGCAGCTTAATGTCGGGACAGGGATCATATCAGTTCTTC.

This clonotype was detected a few times. The rearrangement joins TRBV20-1 to TRBJ2-1; 10 nucleotides agree with TRBD2. The CDR3 sequence is 17 residues long. CDR1 is DFQATT, CDR2 SNEGSKA, per germline (reference sequence). Trimming cost V 0 bases and J 2 bases; bases outside gene matches: 7. This chain's CDR3 is CSARDNRAGGTYNEQFF. The CDR3 DNA reads TGCAGTGCTAGAGATAATCGAGCGGGGGGGACCTACAATGAGCAGTTCTTC.

J is TRBJ2-3 and V is TRBV18, with 7 bases that match TRBD2. CDR1 is KGHSH and CDR2 is LQKENI in the germline V gene. Unmatched junction bases numbered 4, after V lost 6 bases and J lost 1 base. The CDR3 length is 14 residues. This CDR3 reads CASSREWGTDTQYF. CDR3 nucleotide sequence: TGTGCCAGCTCGCGGGAGTGGGGCACAGATACGCAGTATTTT.

The rearrangement links TRBV20-1 to TRBJ2-5; 11 nucleotides agree with TRBD1. The V segment lost 8 bases and the J segment 4 bases; nucleotides outside the gene matches: 6. Germline values: CDR1 DFQATT, CDR2 SNEGSKA (reference sequence). This CDR3 region has 13 residues. CDR3 sequence: CSPLDRGRETQYF. The CDR3 DNA is TGCAGTCCTTTGGACAGGGGGCGAGAGACCCAGTACTTC.

The genes are TRBV20-1 and TRBJ1-3, with D unresolved. This CDR3 is 12 amino acids long. Between the trimmed V and J ends, which lost 7 bases and 0 bases, there was a span of 7 bases. The germline V gene encodes CDR1 DFQATT and CDR2 SNEGSKA (reference sequence). CDR3 loop: CSVEYSGNTIYF. The CDR3 DNA is TGCAGTGTCGAATACTCTGGAAACACCATATATTTT.

This clonotype came up a few times. V usage is TRBV6-1 and J usage is TRBJ2-3; D is possibly TRBD1 or TRBD2 (6 bases each). The CDR3 extends over 15 amino acids. V was clipped by 8 bases and J by 0 bases, with 15 bases between them. Per the germline V gene, CDR1 is MNHNS and CDR2 is SASEGT. CDR3 DNA sequence: TGTGCCAGCTCCGCCCGGGGGCCTAGCACAGATACGCAGTATTTT. Its protein product is CASSARGPSTDTQYF.